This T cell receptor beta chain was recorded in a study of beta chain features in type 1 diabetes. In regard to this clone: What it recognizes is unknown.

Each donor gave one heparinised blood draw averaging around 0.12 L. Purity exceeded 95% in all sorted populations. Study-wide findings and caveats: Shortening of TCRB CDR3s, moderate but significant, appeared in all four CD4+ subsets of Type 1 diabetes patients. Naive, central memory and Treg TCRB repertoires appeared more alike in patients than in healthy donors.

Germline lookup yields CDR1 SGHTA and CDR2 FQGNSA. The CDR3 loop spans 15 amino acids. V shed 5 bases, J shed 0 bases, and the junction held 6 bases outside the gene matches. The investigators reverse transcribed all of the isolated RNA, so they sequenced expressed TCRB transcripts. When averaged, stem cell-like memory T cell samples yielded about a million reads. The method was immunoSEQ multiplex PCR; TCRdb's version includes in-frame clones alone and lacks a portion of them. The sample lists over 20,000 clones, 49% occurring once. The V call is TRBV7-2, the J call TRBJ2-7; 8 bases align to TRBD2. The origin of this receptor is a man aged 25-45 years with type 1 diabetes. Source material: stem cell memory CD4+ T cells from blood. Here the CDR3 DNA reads TGTGCCAGCAGCCCGGGGGGGACGTACTCCTACGAGCAGTACTTC. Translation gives CASSPGGTYSYEQYF.